These T cell receptor beta chains were read from a single sample in a study of blood T cell repertoires in COVID-19. TCRdb's table, derived via immunoSEQ multiplex PCR, lists solely in-frame clones and lacks some. This table holds 190,000 or so clones, about 83% found once. Sequencing was carried out using peripheral blood. These receptors were collected from a woman between 18 and 29 years old who had recovered from COVID-19. The CDR3 runs from the conserved cysteine through the conserved F or W. D genes are given only for firm matches. The listing skips clone size in some rows; elsewhere it reads once, few, many or a size class.

>.|TRBJ2-4|.|TRBV11-2
TGTGCCAGCAGCTCAAACACGGGACTGGGGAAAAATCAGTACTTC
CASSSNTGLGKNQYF
>.|TRBJ1-2|.|TRBV6-6
TGTGCCAGCTTCGGAGGGTTTTATGGCTACACCTTC
CASFGGFYGYTF
>TRBD1|TRBJ1-4|.|TRBV11-2
TGTGCCAGCAGCTTAGGTGGGACAGTTTATCAAAAACTGTTTTTT
CASSLGGTVYQKLFF
>.|TRBJ1-2|.|TRBV29-1
TGCAGCGTTGGGGGCCCCCCAGGAGGGGGCTACACCTTC
CSVGGPPGGGYTF
>.|TRBJ1-2|.|TRBV5-4
TGTGCCAGCAGCCCGACACAGGGTGGAGGCTATGGCTACACCTTC
CASSPTQGGGYGYTF
>TRBD1|TRBJ1-6|.|TRBV7-9
TGTGCCAGCAGCTTCACCGGGACAGGGTCGTCACCCCTCCACTTT
CASSFTGTGSSPLHF
>.|TRBJ2-3|.|TRBV6-4
TGTGCCAGCAGTGACGGTACGGGGGCAGATACGCAGTATTTT
CASSDGTGADTQYF
>.|TRBJ2-3|.|TRBV10-3
TGTGCCATCAGTGAGTCCCCGGGAGTTGGTACAGATACGCAGTATTTT
CAISESPGVGTDTQYF
>.|TRBJ2-1|.|TRBV7-9
TGTGCCAGCAGCCCCCGGGAGCCGAAACCAAAGCAGTTCTTC
CASSPREPKPKQFF
>.|TRBJ1-5|.|TRBV7-2
TGTGCCAGCAGCTTAGCAGGACACCCCAATCAGCCCCAGCATTTT
CASSLAGHPNQPQHF
>TRBD1|TRBJ2-5|.|TRBV7-9
TGTGCCAGCAGGGACAGGGAAGAGACCCAGTACTTC
CASRDREETQYF
>TRBD1|TRBJ1-2|.|TRBV10-3
TGTGCCATCAGTGAGTCCGGGACAGGGGACGGCTACACCTTC
CAISESGTGDGYTF
>TRBD1|TRBJ1-2|once|TRBV13
TGTGCCAGCAGCTTAGATCCAGGGGGCATAGGCTACACCTTC
CASSLDPGGIGYTF
>.|TRBJ2-7|few|TRBV24-1
TGTGCCACCAGTGATCATACAGGGTCCTACGAGCAGTACTTC
CATSDHTGSYEQYF
>TRBD1|TRBJ2-2|.|TRBV14
TGTGCCAGCAGCCCAAGACAGGGGGCGGGGAGCACCGGGGAGCTGTTTTTT
CASSPRQGAGSTGELFF
>TRBD1|TRBJ2-2|.|TRBV7-3
TGTGCCAGCAGCTTAAGGGGACCGGGACAGACGAACACCGGGGAGCTGTTTTTT
CASSLRGPGQTNTGELFF
>TRBD1|TRBJ1-2|.|TRBV19
TGTGCCAGTAGTTCCATAGGGGGACAGGGATCTGGCTACACCTTC
CASSSIGGQGSGYTF
>.|TRBJ2-5|.|TRBV2
TGTGCCAGCAGTGGAGGAGGTACCCAAGAGACCCAGTACTTC
CASSGGGTQETQYF
>.|TRBJ1-5|.|TRBV3-1/TRBV3-2
TGTGCCAGCAGCCAAGATCGGGGGGCGGAGGGGGATAGCAATCAGCCCCAGCATTTT
CASSQDRGAEGDSNQPQHF
>.|TRBJ2-2|.|TRBV9
TGTGCCAGCAGCCCAACTACTATGACCGGGGAGCTGTTTTTT
CASSPTTMTGELFF
>.|TRBJ1-2|.|TRBV15
TGTGCCACCAGCGGCCGACAGACCCTTCGGGGCTACACCTTC
CATSGRQTLRGYTF
>.|TRBJ2-2|.|TRBV14
TGTGCCAGCAGCCAAGAAGAGGCAGGGTCCGGGGAGCTGTTTTTT
CASSQEEAGSGELFF